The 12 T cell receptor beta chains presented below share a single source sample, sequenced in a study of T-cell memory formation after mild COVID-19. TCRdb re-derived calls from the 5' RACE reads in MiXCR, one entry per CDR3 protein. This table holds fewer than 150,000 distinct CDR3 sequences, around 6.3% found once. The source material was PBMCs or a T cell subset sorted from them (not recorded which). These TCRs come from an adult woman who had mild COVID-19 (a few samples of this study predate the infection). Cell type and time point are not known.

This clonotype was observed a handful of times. The CDR3 loop reads CASSLWPGLYQETQYF. In DNA, the CDR3 is TGTGCCAGCAGCCTATGGCCAGGGTTGTACCAAGAGACCCAGTACTTC. The rearrangement uses TRBV7-9 and TRBJ2-5; possible D gene TRBD1, 5 bases. Trimming took 5 bases from V and 0 from J, leaving 16 bases between them. The CDR3 runs 16 residues. Germline lookup yields CDR1 SEHNR and CDR2 FQNEAQ (reference sequence).

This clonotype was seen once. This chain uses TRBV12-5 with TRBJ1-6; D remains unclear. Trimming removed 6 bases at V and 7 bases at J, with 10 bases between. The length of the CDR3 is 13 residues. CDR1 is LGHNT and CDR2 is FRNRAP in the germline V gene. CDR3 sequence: CASGTYSNSPLHF. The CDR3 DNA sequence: TGTGCTAGTGGAACCTACTCGAATTCACCCCTCCACTTT.

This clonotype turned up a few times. CDR3: CASSYQNSGRFADTQYF. Here the CDR3 DNA reads TGTGCCAGCAGCTACCAGAATAGCGGGAGGTTCGCAGATACGCAGTATTTT. The V gene is TRBV7-3, the J gene TRBJ2-3; 10 bases agree with TRBD2. This CDR3 is built from 17 residues. Germline V gene lookup returns CDR1 SGHTA and CDR2 FQGTGA. The J segment lost 4 bases and the V segment lost 4 bases, leaving 11 bases of the junction unmatched. The variable domain in full, with the rest retrieved from reference TRBV7-3 and TRBJ2-3, is GAGVSQTPSNKVTEKGKYVELRCDPISGHTALYWYRQSLGQGPEFLIYFQGTGAADDSGLPNDRFFAVRPEGSVSTLKIQRTERGDSAVYLCASSYQNSGRFADTQYFGPGTRLTVL.

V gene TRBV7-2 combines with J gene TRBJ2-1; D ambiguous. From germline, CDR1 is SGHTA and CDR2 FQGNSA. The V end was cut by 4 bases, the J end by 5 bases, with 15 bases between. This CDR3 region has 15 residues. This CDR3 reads CASSSLGPWDNEQFF. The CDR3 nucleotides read TGTGCCAGCAGCTCTCTAGGCCCTTGGGACAATGAGCAGTTCTTC.

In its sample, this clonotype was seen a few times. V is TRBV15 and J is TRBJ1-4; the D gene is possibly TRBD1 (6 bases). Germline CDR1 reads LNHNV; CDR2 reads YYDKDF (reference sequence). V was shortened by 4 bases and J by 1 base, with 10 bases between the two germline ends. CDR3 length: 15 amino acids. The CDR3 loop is CATSKQGRTNEKLFF. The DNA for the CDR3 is TGTGCCACCAGCAAACAGGGACGAACTAATGAAAAACTGTTTTTT.

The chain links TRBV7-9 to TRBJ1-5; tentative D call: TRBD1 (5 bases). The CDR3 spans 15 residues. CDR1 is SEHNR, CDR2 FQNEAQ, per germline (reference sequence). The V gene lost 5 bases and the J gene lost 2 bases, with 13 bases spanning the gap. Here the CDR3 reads CASSPGGGGNQPQHF. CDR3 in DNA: TGTGCCAGCAGCCCGGGGGGGGGAGGCAATCAGCCCCAGCATTTT.

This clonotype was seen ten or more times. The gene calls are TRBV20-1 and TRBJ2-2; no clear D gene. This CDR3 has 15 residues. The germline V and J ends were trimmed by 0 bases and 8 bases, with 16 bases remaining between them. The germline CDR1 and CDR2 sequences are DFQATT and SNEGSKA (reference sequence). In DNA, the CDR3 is TGCAGTGCTAGAGAGGCAGGTGGCAGGCTAGGGGAGCTGTTTTTT. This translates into CSAREAGGRLGELFF.

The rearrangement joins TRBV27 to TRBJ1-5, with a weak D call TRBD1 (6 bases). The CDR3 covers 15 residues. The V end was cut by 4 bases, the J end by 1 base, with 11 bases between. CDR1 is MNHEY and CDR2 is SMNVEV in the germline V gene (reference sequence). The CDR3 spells CASSSGGASNQPQHF. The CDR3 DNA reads TGTGCCAGCAGTTCTGGGGGGGCGAGCAATCAGCCCCAGCATTTT.

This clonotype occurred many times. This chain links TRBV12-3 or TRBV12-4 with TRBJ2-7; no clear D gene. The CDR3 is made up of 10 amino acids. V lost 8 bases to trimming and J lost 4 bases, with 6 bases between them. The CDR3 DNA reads TGTGCCAGCGGAGTATACGAGCAGTACTTC. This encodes CASGVYEQYF.

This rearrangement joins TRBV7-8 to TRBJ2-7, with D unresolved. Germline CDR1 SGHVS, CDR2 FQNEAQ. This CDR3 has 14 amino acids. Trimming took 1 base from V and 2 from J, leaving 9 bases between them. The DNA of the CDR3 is TGTGCCAGCAGCTTAGGGATACCAACCTACGAGCAGTACTTC. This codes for CASSLGIPTYEQYF.

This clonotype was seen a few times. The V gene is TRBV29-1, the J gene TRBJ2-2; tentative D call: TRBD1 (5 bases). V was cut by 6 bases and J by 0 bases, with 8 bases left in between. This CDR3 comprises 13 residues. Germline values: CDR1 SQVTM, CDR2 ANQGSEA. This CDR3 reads CSVDSSNTGELFF. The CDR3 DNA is TGCAGCGTAGACAGTTCGAACACCGGGGAGCTGTTTTTT.

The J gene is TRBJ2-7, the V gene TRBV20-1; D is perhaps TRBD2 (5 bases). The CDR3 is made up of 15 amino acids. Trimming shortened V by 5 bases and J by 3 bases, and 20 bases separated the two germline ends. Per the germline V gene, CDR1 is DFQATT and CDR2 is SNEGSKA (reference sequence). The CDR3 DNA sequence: TGCAGTGCTCCCCCCGGCGGGTTCAGCGACTACGAGCAGTACTTC. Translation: CSAPPGGFSDYEQYF.